This passage covers 14 T cell receptor beta chains from one sample sequenced in a study of T cells after yellow fever vaccination. Via MiXCR, TCRdb re-called the 5' RACE reads, giving one row per CDR3 protein. Of under 400,000 distinct CDR3 sequences in the sample, approximately 12% were seen once. Sequences were derived from CD4+ T cells sorted from PBMCs, sampled 15 days after the yellow fever booster vaccination. The receptor source for this set is a man younger than 35 who received the YFV17D yellow fever vaccine.

The chain combines TRBV7-2 with TRBJ1-6; perhaps TRBD1 as D (6 bases). The CDR3 is 14 residues long. The germline gives CDR1 SGHTA, CDR2 FQGNSA. The V end was cut by 5 bases, the J end by 8 bases, with 13 bases between. CDR3 loop: CASSDYRAHSPLHF. In DNA form, the CDR3 reads TGTGCCAGCAGCGATTACAGGGCTCATTCACCCCTCCACTTT.

This clonotype was detected a few times. The V gene is TRBV3-2, the J gene TRBJ1-4; the D call TRBD1 from the table was never checked on the DNA. TRBV3-2 is classified as a pseudogene. The CDR3 consists of 16 residues. The CDR3, as DNA: TGTGCCAGCAGCCAGTCGTCAGGGGGTCCTAATGAAAAACTGTTTTTT. Its translation: CASSQSSGGPNEKLFF.

This clonotype was seen only a few times. The CDR3 spells CATSGTSANYGYTF. The DNA for the CDR3 is TGTGCCACCAGTGGTACGTCCGCTAACTATGGCTACACCTTC. J is TRBJ1-2 and V is TRBV24-1; D gene unclear. Germline-derived CDR1 and CDR2 are KGHDR and SFDVKD. The CDR3 length is 14 residues. V dropped 5 bases and J dropped 0 bases, with 9 bases sitting between them.

This clonotype was picked up a small number of times. The chain is built from TRBV20-1 and TRBJ2-7, with D unresolved. In germline, CDR1 is DFQATT, CDR2 SNEGSKA (reference sequence). V was clipped by 5 bases and J by 5 bases, with 16 bases between them. This CDR3 region has 13 residues. CDR3 bases: TGCAGTGCTTCTTCCTGGACCATCGACGAGCAGTACTTC. Its protein product is CSASSWTIDEQYF.

The table lists this clonotype with many counts. The chain uses TRBV9 and TRBJ2-2; possibly TRBD2 for D (5 bases). V lost 7 bases, J lost 1 base, and 8 bases lay in between. CDR3 length: 13 amino acids. From germline, CDR1 is SGDLS and CDR2 YYNGEE. This CDR3 is CASSGLNTGELFF. The DNA of the CDR3 is TGTGCCAGCTCGGGGTTGAACACCGGGGAGCTGTTTTTT. Variable domain in full (rest from reference TRBV9 and TRBJ2-2): DSGVTQTPKHLITATGQRVTLRCSPRSGDLSVYWYQQSLDQGLQFLIQYYNGEERAKGNILERFSAQQFPDLHSELNLSSLELGDSALYFCASSGLNTGELFFGEGSRLTVL.

About this clonotype: One end of the junction is discordant with germline, which a read error may explain. The chain couples TRBV20-1 to TRBJ2-5, with TRBD2 as a possible D gene (6 bases). Germline V CDR1 and CDR2: DFQATT, SNEGSKA (reference sequence). This CDR3 comprises 13 residues. The CDR3 sequence: CSAWTSGGETEYF. CDR3 coding DNA: TGCAGTGCATGGACATCCGGCGGGGAGACCGAGTACTTC.

This chain connects TRBV28 to TRBJ2-2; D may be TRBD1 (7 bases). Germline loops: CDR1 MDHEN, CDR2 SYDVKM. The CDR3 spans 14 residues. Trimming took off 8 bases at V and 13 bases at J, with 23 bases between the two ends. CDR3: CASLNTGEVAGLFF. In DNA form, the CDR3 reads TGTGCCAGCCTCAATACAGGGGAGGTTGCAGGGCTGTTTTTT.

This clonotype showed up many times. This sequence joins TRBV5-1 and TRBJ2-1, with D possibly being TRBD1 or TRBD2 (6 bases each). From germline, CDR1 is SGHRS and CDR2 YFSETQ. Trimming stripped 4 bases from V and 10 bases from J, with 15 bases between. CDR3 size: 13 residues. The CDR3 protein is CASSPDRAGEQFF. CDR3 coding DNA: TGCGCCAGCAGCCCGGACAGAGCGGGCGAGCAGTTCTTC.

In its sample, this clonotype was seen many times. The V and J genes are TRBV7-2 and TRBJ2-3, with 11 bases fitting TRBD1. Germline V gene sequence: CDR1 SGHTA, CDR2 FQGNSA. V was clipped by 3 bases and J by 7 bases; unmatched bases: 6. CDR3 length equals 15 residues. CDR3 in DNA: TGTGCCAGCAGCTTGAGGACAGGGGGCAGAAATACGCAGTATTTT. As protein: CASSLRTGGRNTQYF.

The genes are TRBV5-6 and TRBJ2-7; D possibly uses TRBD1 or TRBD2 (5 bases each). CDR1 and CDR2 from the germline V gene are SGHDT and YYEEEE. The CDR3 has 15 residues. With 6 bases removed from V and 6 bases from J, the gap between germline ends came to 22 bases. DNA of the CDR3: TGTGCCAGCAAGTGGGGACCTGCAACTGGAACCGAGCAGTACGTC. This codes for CASKWGPATGTEQYV.

This chain connects TRBV25-1 to TRBJ2-3; D unclear. Trimming took 5 bases from V and 4 from J, leaving 13 bases between them. The CDR3 sequence is 14 residues long. CDR1 and CDR2 (germline): MGHDK, SYGVNS. The CDR3 DNA reads TGTGCCAGCAGTTTACCCCAGAGGCCAGATACGCAGTATTTT. Protein: CASSLPQRPDTQYF.

The sample holds a few counts of this clonotype. CDR3 region: CASNSNTEAFF. The CDR3 bases are TGTGCCAGCAACTCGAACACTGAAGCTTTCTTT. J is TRBJ1-1 and V is TRBV6-2 or TRBV6-3; D remains ambiguous. Trimming removed 7 bases from V and 1 base from J, with 4 bases in between. The CDR3 sequence is 11 residues long. Germline CDR1 reads MNHEY; CDR2 reads SVGEGT.

The chain recombines TRBV27 with TRBJ1-2; 7 nucleotides align to TRBD1. V lost 5 bases, J lost 2 bases, and 8 bases stayed unmatched. This CDR3 is built from 15 residues. Germline CDR1 MNHEY, CDR2 SMNVEV (reference sequence). The CDR3 DNA sequence: TGTGCCAGCAGTACCTTCAGGGGGGGGAACTATGGCTACACCTTC. The encoded protein is CASSTFRGGNYGYTF.

This clonotype was counted between two and nine times. V is TRBV6-1 and J is TRBJ1-1; TRBD1 aligns across 9 bases. This CDR3 is 15 amino acids long. The germline V gene has CDR1 MNHNS and CDR2 SASEGT. Unmatched junction bases numbered 11, after V lost 6 bases and J lost 6 bases. The CDR3 region has the DNA TGTGCCAGCAGCGACCCCCGACAGGGGGAGGCTGAAGCTTTCTTT. It specifies CASSDPRQGEAEAFF.